Below, 7 T cell receptor beta chains from the same sample are listed, as sequenced in a study of T cell repertoires in cytomegalovirus infection (dated by TCRdb to the late 2010s). The sequencer listed for this sample is Illumina HiSeq 1500. The public reads were reprocessed in TCRdb via fastp at Q25 and MiXCR, keeping in-frame beta chains. A single entry per CDR3 protein holds the most common genes and DNA from its merged rows. Across this sample there are under 300,000 distinct CDR3 sequences, with over 15% seen only once. Around half of the sample is in the top ten clones. Sequenced input: CD8+ T cells from PBMCs. Receptors originate from a human donor in good health (CMV status not recorded). Some clones in this sample may be carry-over from other donors' samples.

This clonotype was found many times. The chain employs TRBV4-1 and TRBJ2-1; 8 bases match TRBD1. V gave up 2 bases and J gave up 7 bases; unmatched junction bases: 13. The CDR3 covers 17 residues. The germline gives CDR1 MGHRA, CDR2 YSYEKL. CDR3 nucleotide sequence: TGCGCCAGCAGCCAAACAGGGACAGGCCCGCGGTTGAATGAGCAGTTCTTC. Protein product: CASSQTGTGPRLNEQFF.

The V call is TRBV6-2 or TRBV6-3, the J call TRBJ1-3, with 7 bases identical to TRBD1. The CDR3 consists of 17 residues. V shed 4 bases and J 1 base; nucleotides not matched to a gene: 10. Germline V gives CDR1 MNHEY, CDR2 SVGEGT. CDR3 nucleotides: TGTGCCAGCAGTTCTCTCCGACAGGGAAGTTCTGGAAACACCATATATTTT. Translated, it gives CASSSLRQGSSGNTIYF.

This clonotype has ten or more counts. The CDR3 sequence is CASSQTGGSSYNEQFF. CDR3 nucleotides: TGTGCCAGCAGTCAAACAGGGGGAAGCTCCTACAATGAGCAGTTCTTC. This rearrangement joins TRBV7-9 to TRBJ2-1, with 8 bases that match TRBD1. V lost 6 bases to trimming and J lost 0 bases; unmatched junction nucleotides: 7. Germline V gene lookup returns CDR1 SEHNR and CDR2 FQNEAQ (reference sequence). This CDR3 has 16 residues.

The rearrangement links TRBV10-3 to TRBJ2-5; D gene uncertain. The CDR3 has 13 amino acids. Germline V lookup: CDR1 ENHRY, CDR2 SYGVKD. Deletions cut 2 bases from V and 1 base from J, with 5 bases between. The CDR3 reads CAISEEAQETQYF. CDR3 DNA: TGTGCCATCAGTGAGGAGGCCCAAGAGACCCAGTACTTC.

This clonotype turned up a few times. This rearrangement joins TRBV14 to TRBJ2-7; 8 bases match TRBD2. V was clipped by 1 base and J by 3 bases; unmatched bases: 8. This CDR3 contains 16 residues. From germline, CDR1 is SGHDN and CDR2 FVKESK. The CDR3 DNA is TGTGCCAGCAGCCAAGTGGGGACTAGTGTCGGCTACGAGCAGTACTTC. This sequence encodes CASSQVGTSVGYEQYF.

This clonotype has more than one count but fewer than ten. The chain employs TRBV6-5 and TRBJ1-1; D is undetermined. Trimming removed 7 bases at V and 7 bases at J, with 19 bases between. Germline V gene data show CDR1 as MNHEY and CDR2 as SVGAGI. The CDR3 contains 14 residues. CDR3 nucleotide sequence: TGTGCCAGCACCTTAGGGCCGGGGTCAAGTGAAGCTTTCTTT. As protein: CASTLGPGSSEAFF.

This clonotype was seen a few times. The chain couples TRBV6-2 or TRBV6-3 to TRBJ1-5; TRBD1 matches 7 bases. Per germline, CDR1 MNHEY and CDR2 SVGEGT. The V segment lost 7 bases and the J segment 6 bases; nucleotides outside the gene matches: 12. CDR3 length equals 15 residues. In DNA form, the CDR3 reads TGTGCCAGCAAAAGGGAGGACAGGAGGGGTCAGCCCCAGCATTTT. Translation: CASKREDRRGQPQHF.